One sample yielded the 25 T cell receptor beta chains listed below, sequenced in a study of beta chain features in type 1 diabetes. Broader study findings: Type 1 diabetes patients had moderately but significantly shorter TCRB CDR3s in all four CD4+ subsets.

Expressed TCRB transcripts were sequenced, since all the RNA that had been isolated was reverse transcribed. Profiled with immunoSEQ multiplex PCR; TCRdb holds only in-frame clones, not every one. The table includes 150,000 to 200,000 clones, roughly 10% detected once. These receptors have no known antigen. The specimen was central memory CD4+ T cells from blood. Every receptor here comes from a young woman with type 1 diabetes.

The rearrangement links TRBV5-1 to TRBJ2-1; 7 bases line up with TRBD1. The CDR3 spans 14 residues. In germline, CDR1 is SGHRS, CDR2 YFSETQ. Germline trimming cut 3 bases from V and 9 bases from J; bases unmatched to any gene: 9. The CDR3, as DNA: TGCGCCAGCAGCTCAAGACCGACAGGGCCTGAGCAGTTCTTC. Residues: CASSSRPTGPEQFF.

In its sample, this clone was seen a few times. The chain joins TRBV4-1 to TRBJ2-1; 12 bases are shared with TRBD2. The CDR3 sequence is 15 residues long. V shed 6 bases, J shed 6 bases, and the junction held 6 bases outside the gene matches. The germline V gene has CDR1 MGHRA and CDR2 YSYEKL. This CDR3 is CASRLGLAGSNEQFF. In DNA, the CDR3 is TGCGCCAGCAGGCTGGGACTAGCGGGTAGCAATGAGCAGTTCTTC.

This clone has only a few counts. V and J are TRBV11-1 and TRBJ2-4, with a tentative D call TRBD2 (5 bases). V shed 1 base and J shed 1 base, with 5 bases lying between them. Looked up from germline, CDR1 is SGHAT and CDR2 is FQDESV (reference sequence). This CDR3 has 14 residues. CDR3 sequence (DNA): TGTGCCAGCAGCTTAGGCGGGGCCAAAAACATTCAGTACTTC. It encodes CASSLGGAKNIQYF.

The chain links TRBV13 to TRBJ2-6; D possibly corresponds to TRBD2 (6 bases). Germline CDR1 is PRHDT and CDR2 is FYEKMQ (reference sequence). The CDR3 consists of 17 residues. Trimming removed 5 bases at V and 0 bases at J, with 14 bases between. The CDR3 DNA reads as TGTGCCAGCAGCCCGTGGGGACTTGCCTCTGGGGCCAACGTCCTGACTTTC. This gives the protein CASSPWGLASGANVLTF.

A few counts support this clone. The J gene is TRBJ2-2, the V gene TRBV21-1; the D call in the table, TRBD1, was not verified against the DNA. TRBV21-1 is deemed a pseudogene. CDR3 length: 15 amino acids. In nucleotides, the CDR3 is TGTGCCAGCAGCAAACAGGGAACTAACACCGGGGAGCTGTTTTTT. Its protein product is CASSKQGTNTGELFF.

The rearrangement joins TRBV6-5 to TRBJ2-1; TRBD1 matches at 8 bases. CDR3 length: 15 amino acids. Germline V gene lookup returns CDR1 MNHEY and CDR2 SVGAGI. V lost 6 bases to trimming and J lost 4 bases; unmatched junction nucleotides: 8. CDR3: CASSLTGTGYNEQFF. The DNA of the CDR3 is TGTGCCAGCAGCCTCACCGGGACAGGATACAATGAGCAGTTCTTC.

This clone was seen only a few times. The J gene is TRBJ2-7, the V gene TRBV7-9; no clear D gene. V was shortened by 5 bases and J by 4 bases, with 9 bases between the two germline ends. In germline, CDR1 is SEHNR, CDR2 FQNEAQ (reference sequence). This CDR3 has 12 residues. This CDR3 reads CASSPRQYEQYF. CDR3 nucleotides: TGTGCCAGCAGCCCGAGACAATACGAGCAGTACTTC.

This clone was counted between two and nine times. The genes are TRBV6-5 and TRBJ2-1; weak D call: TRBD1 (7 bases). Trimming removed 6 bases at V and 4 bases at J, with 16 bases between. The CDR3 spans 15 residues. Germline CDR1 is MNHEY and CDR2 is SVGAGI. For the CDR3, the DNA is TGTGCCAGCAGCGTAGGGGGCGGGAATTACAATGAGCAGTTCTTC. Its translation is CASSVGGGNYNEQFF.

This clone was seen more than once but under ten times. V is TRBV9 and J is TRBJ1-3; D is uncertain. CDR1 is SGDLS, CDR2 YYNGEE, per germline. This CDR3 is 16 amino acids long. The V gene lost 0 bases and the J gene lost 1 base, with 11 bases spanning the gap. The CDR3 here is CASSVVSDFSGNTIYF. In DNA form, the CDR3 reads TGTGCCAGCAGCGTAGTTTCGGACTTTTCTGGAAACACCATATATTTT.

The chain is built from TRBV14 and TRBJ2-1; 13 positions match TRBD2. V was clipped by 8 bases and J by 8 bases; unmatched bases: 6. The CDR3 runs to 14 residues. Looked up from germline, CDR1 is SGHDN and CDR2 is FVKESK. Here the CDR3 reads CASSGTSGMDEQFF. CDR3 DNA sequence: TGTGCCAGCTCCGGGACTAGCGGGATGGATGAGCAGTTCTTC.

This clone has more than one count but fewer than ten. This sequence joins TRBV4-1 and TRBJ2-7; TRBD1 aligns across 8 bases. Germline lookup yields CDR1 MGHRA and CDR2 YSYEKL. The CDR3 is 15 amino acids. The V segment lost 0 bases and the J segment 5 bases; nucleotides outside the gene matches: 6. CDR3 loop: CASSQEGRGLNEQYF. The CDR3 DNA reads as TGCGCCAGCAGCCAAGAAGGCAGGGGGCTGAACGAGCAGTACTTC.

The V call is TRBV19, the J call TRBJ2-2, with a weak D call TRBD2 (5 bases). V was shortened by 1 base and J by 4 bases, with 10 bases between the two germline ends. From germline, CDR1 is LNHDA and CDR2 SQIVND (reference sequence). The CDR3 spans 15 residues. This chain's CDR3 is CASSIADWGTGELFF. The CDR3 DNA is TGTGCCAGTAGTATAGCGGACTGGGGCACCGGGGAGCTGTTTTTT.

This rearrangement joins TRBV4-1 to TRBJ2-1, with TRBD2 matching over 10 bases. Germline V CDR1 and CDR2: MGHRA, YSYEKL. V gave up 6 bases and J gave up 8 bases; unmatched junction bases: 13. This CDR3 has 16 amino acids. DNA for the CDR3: TGCGCCAGCAGGAAAGGACTAGCGGACCCCCAGGATGAGCAGTTCTTC. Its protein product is CASRKGLADPQDEQFF.

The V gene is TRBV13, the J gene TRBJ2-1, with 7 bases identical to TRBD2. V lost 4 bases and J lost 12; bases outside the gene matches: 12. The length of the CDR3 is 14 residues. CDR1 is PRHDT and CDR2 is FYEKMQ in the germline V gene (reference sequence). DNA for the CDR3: TGTGCCAGCAGCTCCGGAACTAGCGTGAGAAGGCAGTTCTTC. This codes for CASSSGTSVRRQFF.

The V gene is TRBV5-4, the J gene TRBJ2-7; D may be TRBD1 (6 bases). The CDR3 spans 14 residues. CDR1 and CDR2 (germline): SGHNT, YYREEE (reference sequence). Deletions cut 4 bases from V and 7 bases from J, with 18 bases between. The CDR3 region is CASSGGSGAREQYF. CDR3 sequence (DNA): TGTGCCAGCAGCGGGGGATCAGGGGCTCGGGAGCAGTACTTC.

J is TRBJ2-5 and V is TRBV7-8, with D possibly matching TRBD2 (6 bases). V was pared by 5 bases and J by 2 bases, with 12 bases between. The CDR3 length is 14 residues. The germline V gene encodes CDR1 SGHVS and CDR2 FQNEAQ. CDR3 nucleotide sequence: TGTGCCAGCAGCCAATCGGGACTTCAAGAGACCCAGTACTTC. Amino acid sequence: CASSQSGLQETQYF.

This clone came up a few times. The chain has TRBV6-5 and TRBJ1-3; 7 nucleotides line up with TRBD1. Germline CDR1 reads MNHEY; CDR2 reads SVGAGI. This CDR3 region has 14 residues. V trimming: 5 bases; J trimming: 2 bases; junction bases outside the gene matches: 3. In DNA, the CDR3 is TGTGCCAGCAGTCCCCAGGGGGCTGGAAACACCATATATTTT. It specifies CASSPQGAGNTIYF.

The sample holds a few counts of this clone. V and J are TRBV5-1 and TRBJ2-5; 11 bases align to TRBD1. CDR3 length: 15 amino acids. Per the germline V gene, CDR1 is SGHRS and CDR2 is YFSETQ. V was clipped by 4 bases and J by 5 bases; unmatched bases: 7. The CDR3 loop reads CASSNPGQGGETQYF. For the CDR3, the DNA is TGCGCCAGCAGCAACCCGGGACAGGGGGGCGAGACCCAGTACTTC. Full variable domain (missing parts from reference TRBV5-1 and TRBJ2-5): KAGVTQTPRYLIKTRGQQVTLSCSPISGHRSVSWYQQTPGQGLQFLFEYFSETQRNKGNFPGRFSGRQFSNSRSEMNVSTLELGDSALYLCASSNPGQGGETQYFGPGTRLLVL.

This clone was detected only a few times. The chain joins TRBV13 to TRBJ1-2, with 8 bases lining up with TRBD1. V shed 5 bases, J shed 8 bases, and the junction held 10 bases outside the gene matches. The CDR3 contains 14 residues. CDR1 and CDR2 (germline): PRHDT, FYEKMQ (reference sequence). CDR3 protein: CASSRTGGGWGYTF. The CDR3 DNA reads TGTGCCAGCAGCCGAACAGGGGGAGGGTGGGGCTACACCTTC.

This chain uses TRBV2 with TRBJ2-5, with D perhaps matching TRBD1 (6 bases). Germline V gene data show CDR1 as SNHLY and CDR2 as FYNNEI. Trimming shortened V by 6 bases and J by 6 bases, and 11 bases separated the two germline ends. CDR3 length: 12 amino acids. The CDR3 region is CASSGTLKTQYF. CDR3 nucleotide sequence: TGTGCCAGCAGCGGGACATTGAAGACCCAGTACTTC.

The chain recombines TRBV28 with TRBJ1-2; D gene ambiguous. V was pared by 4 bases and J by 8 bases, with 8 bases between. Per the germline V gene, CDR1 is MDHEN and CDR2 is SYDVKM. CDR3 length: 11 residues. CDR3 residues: CASSSRGGYTF. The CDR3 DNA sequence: TGTGCCAGCAGTTCACGCGGAGGCTACACCTTC.

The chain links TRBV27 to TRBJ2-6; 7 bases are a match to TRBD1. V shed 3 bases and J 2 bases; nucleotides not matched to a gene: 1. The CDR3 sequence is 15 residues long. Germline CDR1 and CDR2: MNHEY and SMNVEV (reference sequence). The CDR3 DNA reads TGTGCCAGCAGTTTTGACAGGGCTGGGGCCAACGTCCTGACTTTC. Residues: CASSFDRAGANVLTF.

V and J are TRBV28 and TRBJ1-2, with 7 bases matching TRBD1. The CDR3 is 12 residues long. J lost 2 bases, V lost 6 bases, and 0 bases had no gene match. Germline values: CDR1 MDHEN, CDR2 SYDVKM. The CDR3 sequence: CASSRGNYGYTF. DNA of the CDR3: TGTGCCAGCAGCAGGGGGAACTATGGCTACACCTTC.

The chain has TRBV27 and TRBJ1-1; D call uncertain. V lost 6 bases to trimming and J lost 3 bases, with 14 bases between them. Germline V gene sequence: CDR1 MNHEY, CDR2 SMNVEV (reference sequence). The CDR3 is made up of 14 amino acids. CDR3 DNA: TGTGCCAGCAGCCACAACAGTCAAGACACTGAAGCTTTCTTT. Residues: CASSHNSQDTEAFF.

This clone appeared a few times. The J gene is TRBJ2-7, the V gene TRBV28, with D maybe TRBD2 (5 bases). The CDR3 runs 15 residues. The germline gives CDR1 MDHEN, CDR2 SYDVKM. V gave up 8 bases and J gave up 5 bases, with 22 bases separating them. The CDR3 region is CASLQSGLGSDEQYF. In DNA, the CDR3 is TGTGCCAGCTTACAAAGCGGCTTAGGGTCCGACGAGCAGTACTTC.